Sequencing of this T cell receptor (beta chain) was carried out in a study of T cells expressing NK-cell markers. Notes on the study in general: These same clonotypes (in a handful of donors) also led the CD3+CD56-NKG2C+ fraction.

Germline V gene sequence: CDR1 SEHNR, CDR2 FQNEAQ (reference sequence). This CDR3 comprises 16 residues. TCRdb reprocessed the 5' RACE reads and stores each CDR3 protein as one record, lacking DNA. The table counts approximately 150,000 distinct CDR3 sequences; approximately 12% lies in the top ten. In regard to this clonotype: What it recognizes is unknown.

The genes are TRBV7-9 and TRBJ2-5. Sequenced material: blood T cells: a sorted CD56 or NKG2C T cell subset, CD4+ or CD8+ T cells, or bulk PBMC T cells (not recorded which). The receptor was derived from a young man in good health. CDR3 loop: CASSFSGATFQETQYF.